A single sample gave rise to the 25 T cell receptor beta chains below, sequenced in a study of blood T cells in healthy people across ages. The use of a sample-barcoded 5' primer and a J-beta primer mix characterized a second PCR of roughly 6 to 11 cycles. MiXCR, applied by TCRdb to the 5' RACE reads, yields one record per CDR3 protein. The table has some 760,000 distinct CDR3 sequences, 20% to 30% seen once. The same sample was also studied in work on T cells of mothers and their children.

The sequenced material came from blood. The source of these receptors is a boy aged 5-17 years in good health.

This sequence joins TRBV6-2 or TRBV6-3 and TRBJ2-1, with TRBD1 matching 9 bases. CDR1 and CDR2 (germline): MNHEY, SVGEGT. This CDR3 contains 14 residues. V lost 7 bases to trimming and J lost 6 bases; unmatched junction nucleotides: 7. The CDR3 sequence is CASMRDRAVNEQFF. DNA for the CDR3: TGTGCCAGCATGCGGGACAGGGCAGTCAATGAGCAGTTCTTC.

The chain carries TRBV6-1 and TRBJ1-5, with 8 bases matching TRBD1. The CDR3 runs 14 residues. Germline V gene lookup returns CDR1 MNHNS and CDR2 SASEGT. J lost 3 bases, V lost 6 bases, and 4 bases had no gene match. The CDR3 sequence is CASRETGDNQPQHF. CDR3 nucleotide sequence: TGTGCCAGCAGAGAGACAGGGGACAATCAGCCCCAGCATTTT.

This clonotype was picked up a small number of times. One end of the junction varies from germline; a read error may be responsible. The chain carries TRBV7-7 and TRBJ2-5; D may be TRBD2 (5 bases). The CDR3 extends over 13 amino acids. The V gene's germline CDR1 is SSHAT and CDR2 FNYEAQ (reference sequence). The CDR3 region is CASSLDTAGTQYF. In nucleotides, the CDR3 is TGTGCTAGCAGCTTAGACACCGCGGGGACCCAGTACTTC.

This clonotype was detected only a few times. The gene calls are TRBV10-3 and TRBJ2-3; the D is unclear. Germline V gives CDR1 ENHRY, CDR2 SYGVKD. The CDR3 spans 12 residues. Trimming took 1 base from V and 4 from J, leaving 3 bases between them. This chain's CDR3 is CAISEWADTQYF. In DNA form, the CDR3 reads TGTGCCATCAGTGAGTGGGCAGATACGCAGTATTTT.

This clonotype was detected only a few times. The rearrangement uses TRBV24-1 and TRBJ2-1, with a weak D call TRBD2 (5 bases). The CDR3 length is 13 residues. The germline CDR1 and CDR2 sequences are KGHDR and SFDVKD. V shed 6 bases and J shed 7 bases, with 12 bases lying between them. The CDR3 coding sequence is TGTGCCACCAGTCAAGCGGCCTCTAATGAGCAGTTCTTC. Its translation: CATSQAASNEQFF.

Only a few counts were recorded for this clonotype. This likely comes from a read error, as the CDR3 has no conserved phenylalanine or tryptophan at its end. The chain uses TRBV20-1 and TRBJ1-1; possible D gene TRBD1, 5 bases. The CDR3 extends over 12 amino acids. Germline V gene sequence: CDR1 DFQATT, CDR2 SNEGSKA (reference sequence). V was shortened by 6 bases and J by 1 base, with 9 bases between the two germline ends. The CDR3 protein is CSAGQTNTEAFL. CDR3 sequence (DNA): TGCAGTGCCGGACAAACGAACACTGAAGCTTTCCTT.

The rearrangement uses TRBV5-1 and TRBJ1-1; D is ambiguous. The V end was cut by 2 bases, the J end by 3 bases, with 11 bases between. CDR3 length: 14 amino acids. Germline loops: CDR1 SGHRS, CDR2 YFSETQ. The CDR3 DNA reads TGCGCCAGCAGCTTATCCCAAGGGTACACTGAAGCTTTCTTT. Amino acid sequence: CASSLSQGYTEAFF.

This clonotype was observed a handful of times. The chain links TRBV6-1 to TRBJ2-1; D not resolved. Per germline, CDR1 MNHNS and CDR2 SASEGT. Trimming shortened V by 7 bases and J by 5 bases, and 24 bases separated the two germline ends. The CDR3 extends over 17 amino acids. The CDR3 loop is CASTGGARRLMHNEQFF. As DNA, the CDR3 is TGTGCCAGCACTGGCGGAGCGAGACGCTTGATGCACAATGAGCAGTTCTTC.

This clonotype was counted only a few times. The rearrangement uses TRBV5-5 and TRBJ2-3; D call uncertain. Trimming removed 6 bases from V and 3 bases from J, with 26 bases in between. Germline CDR1 SGHKS, CDR2 YYEKEE (reference sequence). The CDR3 is 18 residues long. CDR3 sequence (DNA): TGTGCCAGCACCAGAGGTACCCGGGCCCCGAATGTGACAGATACGCAGTATTTT. This gives the protein CASTRGTRAPNVTDTQYF.

This chain uses TRBV15 with TRBJ2-1; D is ambiguous. Germline V CDR1 and CDR2: LNHNV, YYDKDF (reference sequence). The V gene lost 0 bases and the J gene lost 1 base, with 7 bases spanning the gap. This CDR3 has 15 residues. This chain's CDR3 is CATSRDGHSYNEQFF. The CDR3, as DNA: TGTGCCACCAGCAGAGATGGCCATTCCTACAATGAGCAGTTCTTC.

The chain carries TRBV7-9 and TRBJ2-5; 12 bases agree with TRBD2. The DNA end is more similar to TRBJ2-1, so the J call may be wrong. Germline V gives CDR1 SEHNR, CDR2 FQNEAQ (reference sequence). There are 17 residues in the CDR3. CDR3 region: CASSPRLAGDPGFEQFF. CDR3 nucleotide sequence: TGTGCCAGCAGCCCAAGACTAGCGGGAGATCCCGGGTTTGAGCAGTTCTTC.

This clonotype has a handful of counts. This chain uses TRBV13 with TRBJ2-1; tentative D call: TRBD2 (6 bases). The CDR3 consists of 16 residues. Trimming removed 0 bases from V and 2 bases from J, with 11 bases in between. CDR1 and CDR2 (germline): PRHDT, FYEKMQ (reference sequence). CDR3 in amino acids: CASSLGQRAPYNEQFF. In DNA form, the CDR3 reads TGTGCCAGCAGCTTAGGCCAGCGGGCACCCTACAATGAGCAGTTCTTC. The complete variable domain, with remaining parts taken from reference TRBV13 and TRBJ2-1, reads AAGVIQSPRHLIKEKRETATLKCYPIPRHDTVYWYQQGPGQDPQFLISFYEKMQSDKGSIPDRFSAQQFSDYHSELNMSSLELGDSALYFCASSLGQRAPYNEQFFGPGTRLTVL.

The chain employs TRBV27 and TRBJ1-2; the match to TRBD1 covers 10 bases. The V segment lost 3 bases and the J segment 3 bases; nucleotides outside the gene matches: 4. This CDR3 has 15 amino acids. The germline CDR1 and CDR2 sequences are MNHEY and SMNVEV (reference sequence). The CDR3 nucleotides read TGTGCCAGCAGTTTCTTGACAGGGGGCGACTATGGCTACACCTTC. This encodes CASSFLTGGDYGYTF.

This clonotype was seen a handful of times. This chain connects TRBV29-1 to TRBJ2-7; D unclear. The V end lost 5 bases, the J end lost 1 base, and 12 bases lay between the germline ends. The CDR3 contains 13 residues. Germline V CDR1 and CDR2: SQVTM, ANQGSEA. The CDR3 sequence: CSVQEFPSYEQYF. The CDR3, as DNA: TGCAGCGTTCAGGAGTTCCCATCCTACGAGCAGTACTTC.

The CDR3 is CSVVGAGGRNEQFF. CDR3 nucleotide sequence: TGCAGCGTTGTAGGGGCAGGGGGCAGGAATGAGCAGTTCTTC. The chain carries TRBV29-1 and TRBJ2-1; 8 bases fit TRBD1. This CDR3 has 14 residues. The V and J ends lost 4 bases and 7 bases, in that order; junction bases with no gene match: 9. Germline V gives CDR1 SQVTM, CDR2 ANQGSEA.

The chain uses TRBV29-1 and TRBJ1-6; 11 nucleotides agree with TRBD1. CDR1 and CDR2 from the germline V gene are SQVTM and ANQGSEA. CDR3 size: 13 residues. The trim removed 6 bases at V and 9 bases at J, leaving 4 bases unmatched. This CDR3 is CSVGQGAGSPLHF. CDR3 bases: TGCAGCGTAGGACAGGGGGCAGGTTCACCCCTCCACTTT.

This clonotype was found many times. The rearrangement links TRBV3-1 to TRBJ2-7, with 8 bases that match TRBD2. CDR3 length equals 15 residues. The germline V gene has CDR1 LGHDT and CDR2 YNNKEL (reference sequence). V dropped 6 bases and J dropped 0; count of bases not matched to a gene: 7. In DNA form, the CDR3 reads TGTGCCAGCAGACTAAAGACTAGCGTCTCCTACGAGCAGTACTTC. It codes for CASRLKTSVSYEQYF.

Only a few counts were recorded for this clonotype. The chain uses TRBV28 and TRBJ2-3; 9 bases agree with TRBD1. The junction had 7 bases not matched to a gene; V was cut back by 5 bases and J by 4 bases. CDR3 length: 15 amino acids. CDR1 is MDHEN, CDR2 SYDVKM, per germline. Here the CDR3 DNA reads TGTGCCAGCAGTACCGGGACAGGGTGGTCAGATACGCAGTATTTT. It specifies CASSTGTGWSDTQYF.

The chain couples TRBV29-1 to TRBJ2-7, with 8 bases aligning to TRBD1. The ends lost 6 bases at V and 0 bases at J; junction bases unmatched: 1. CDR1 and CDR2 (germline): SQVTM, ANQGSEA. This CDR3 is built from 12 residues. CDR3 residues: CSVDRGSYEQYF. The CDR3 nucleotides read TGCAGCGTCGACAGGGGCTCCTACGAGCAGTACTTC.

The sample holds one count of this clonotype. The CDR3 protein is CASSSTGGITDTQYF. The CDR3, as DNA: TGTGCCAGCAGCTCGACAGGGGGCATCACAGATACGCAGTATTTT. The chain has TRBV9 and TRBJ2-3, with TRBD1 matching over 10 bases. CDR1 is SGDLS and CDR2 is YYNGEE in the germline V gene. The CDR3 loop spans 15 amino acids. The V and J ends lost 4 bases and 2 bases, in that order; junction bases with no gene match: 4.

This chain links TRBV13 with TRBJ1-1; the match to TRBD1 covers 7 bases. V was pared by 1 base and J by 4 bases, with 3 bases of the junction left unmatched. CDR3 length: 14 amino acids. CDR1 is PRHDT, CDR2 FYEKMQ, per germline (reference sequence). CDR3 coding DNA: TGTGCCAGCAGCTTAGCCCCAGGGGGCACTGAAGCTTTCTTT. Protein sequence: CASSLAPGGTEAFF.

V and J are TRBV5-1 and TRBJ2-5; TRBD1 might be the D (5 bases). Germline V gene sequence: CDR1 SGHRS, CDR2 YFSETQ. The CDR3 totals 16 residues. Trimming cost V 0 bases and J 7 bases, with 19 bases left between them. The CDR3 DNA follows: TGCGCCAGCAGCTTGGCAATGTCGGCAGGGTTTGGGACCCAGTACTTC. This gives the protein CASSLAMSAGFGTQYF. The full variable domain, in which reference TRBV5-1 and TRBJ2-5 provide the parts outside the CDR3, is KAGVTQTPRYLIKTRGQQVTLSCSPISGHRSVSWYQQTPGQGLQFLFEYFSETQRNKGNFPGRFSGRQFSNSRSEMNVSTLELGDSALYLCASSLAMSAGFGTQYFGPGTRLLVL.

The rearrangement links TRBV3-1 to TRBJ2-2; TRBD2 is a possible D gene (5 bases). Trimming stripped 3 bases from V and 6 bases from J, with 14 bases between. The germline gives CDR1 LGHDT, CDR2 YNNKEL (reference sequence). This CDR3 region has 15 residues. CDR3 sequence: CASSHPGSESGELFF. The DNA of the CDR3 is TGTGCCAGCAGCCACCCGGGATCCGAATCCGGGGAGCTGTTTTTT. Looking up the rest from reference TRBV3-1 and TRBJ2-2 gives the full variable domain: DTAVSQTPKYLVTQMGNDKSIKCEQNLGHDTMYWYKQDSKKFLKIMFSYNNKELIINETVPNRFSPKSPDKAHLNLHINSLELGDSAVYFCASSHPGSESGELFFGEGSRLTVL.

This sequence joins TRBV20-1 and TRBJ2-5; 8 bases map to TRBD2. The CDR3 sequence is 14 residues long. The germline CDR1 and CDR2 sequences are DFQATT and SNEGSKA (reference sequence). The V segment lost 2 bases and the J segment 5 bases; nucleotides outside the gene matches: 7. CDR3 sequence (DNA): TGCAGTGCTAGATCGGATAGCGGGATGGAGACCCAGTACTTC. It translates to CSARSDSGMETQYF.

The chain recombines TRBV12-3 or TRBV12-4 with TRBJ2-2; D might be TRBD2 (6 bases). This CDR3 comprises 15 residues. Deletions cut 7 bases from V and 5 bases from J, with 17 bases between. CDR3 nucleotides: TGTGCCAGCACCCTTAGGAGGGGTTGGACCGGGGAGCTGTTTTTT. Translation: CASTLRRGWTGELFF.